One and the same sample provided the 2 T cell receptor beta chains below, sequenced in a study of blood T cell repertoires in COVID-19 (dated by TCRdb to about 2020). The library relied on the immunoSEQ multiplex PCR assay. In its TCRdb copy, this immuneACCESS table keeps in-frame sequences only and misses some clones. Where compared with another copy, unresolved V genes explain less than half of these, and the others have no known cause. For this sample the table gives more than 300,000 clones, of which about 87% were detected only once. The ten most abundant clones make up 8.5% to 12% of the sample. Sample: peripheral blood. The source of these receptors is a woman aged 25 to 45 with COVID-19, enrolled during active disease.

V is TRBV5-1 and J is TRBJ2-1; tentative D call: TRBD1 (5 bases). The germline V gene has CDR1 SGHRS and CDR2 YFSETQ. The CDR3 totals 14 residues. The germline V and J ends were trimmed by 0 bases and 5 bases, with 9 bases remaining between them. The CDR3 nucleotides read TGCGCCAGCAGCTTGGTTGTGACAGACAATGAGCAGTTCTTC. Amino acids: CASSLVVTDNEQFF.

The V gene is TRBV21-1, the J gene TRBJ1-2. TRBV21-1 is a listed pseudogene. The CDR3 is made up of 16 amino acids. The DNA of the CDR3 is TGTGCCAGCAGCAAAGTCCCCCGGGGGGGGGATGGGGGCTACACCTTC. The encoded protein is CASSKVPRGGDGGYTF.